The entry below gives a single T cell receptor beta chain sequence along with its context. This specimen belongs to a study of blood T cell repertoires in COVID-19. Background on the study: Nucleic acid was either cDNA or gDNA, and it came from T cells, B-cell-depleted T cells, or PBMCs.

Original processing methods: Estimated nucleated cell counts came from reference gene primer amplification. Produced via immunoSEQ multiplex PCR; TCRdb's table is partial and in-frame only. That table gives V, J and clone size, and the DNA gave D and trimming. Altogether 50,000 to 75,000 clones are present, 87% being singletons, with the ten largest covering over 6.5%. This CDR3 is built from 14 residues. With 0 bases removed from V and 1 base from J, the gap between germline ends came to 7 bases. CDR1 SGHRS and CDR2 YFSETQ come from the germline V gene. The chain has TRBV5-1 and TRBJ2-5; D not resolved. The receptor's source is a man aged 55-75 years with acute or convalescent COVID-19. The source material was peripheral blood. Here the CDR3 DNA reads TGCGCCAGCAGCTTGGGTAGTACCCAAGAGACCCAGTACTTC. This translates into CASSLGSTQETQYF.